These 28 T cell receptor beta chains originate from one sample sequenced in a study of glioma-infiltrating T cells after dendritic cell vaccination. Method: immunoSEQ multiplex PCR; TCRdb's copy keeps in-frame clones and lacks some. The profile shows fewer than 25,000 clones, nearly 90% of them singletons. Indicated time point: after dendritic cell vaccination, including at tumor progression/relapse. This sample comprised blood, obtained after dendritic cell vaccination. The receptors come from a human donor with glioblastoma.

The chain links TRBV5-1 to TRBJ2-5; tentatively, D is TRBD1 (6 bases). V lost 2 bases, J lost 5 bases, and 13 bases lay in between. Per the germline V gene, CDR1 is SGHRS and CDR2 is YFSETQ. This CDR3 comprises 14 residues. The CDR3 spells CASSLAGAGETQYF. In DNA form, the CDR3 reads TGCGCCAGCAGCTTAGCAGGGGCTGGGGAGACCCAGTACTTC.

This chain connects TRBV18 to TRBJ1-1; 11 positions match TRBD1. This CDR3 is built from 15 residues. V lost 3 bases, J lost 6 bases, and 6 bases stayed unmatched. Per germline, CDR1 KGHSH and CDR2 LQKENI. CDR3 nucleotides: TGTGCCAGCTCACCTCGGACAGGGGGCTTGGCTGAAGCTTTCTTT. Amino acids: CASSPRTGGLAEAFF. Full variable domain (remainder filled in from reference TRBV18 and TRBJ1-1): NAGVMQNPRHLVRRRGQEARLRCSPMKGHSHVYWYRQLPEEGLKFMVYLQKENIIDESGMPKERFSAEFPKEGPSILRIQQVVRGDSAAYFCASSPRTGGLAEAFFGQGTRLTVV.

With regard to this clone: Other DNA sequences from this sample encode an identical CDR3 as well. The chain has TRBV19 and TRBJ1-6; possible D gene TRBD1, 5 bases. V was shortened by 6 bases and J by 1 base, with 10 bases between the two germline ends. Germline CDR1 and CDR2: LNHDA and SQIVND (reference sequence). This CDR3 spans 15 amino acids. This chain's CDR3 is CASRQGGSYNSPLHF. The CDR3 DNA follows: TGTGCCAGTAGGCAGGGAGGATCCTATAATTCACCCCTCCACTTT.

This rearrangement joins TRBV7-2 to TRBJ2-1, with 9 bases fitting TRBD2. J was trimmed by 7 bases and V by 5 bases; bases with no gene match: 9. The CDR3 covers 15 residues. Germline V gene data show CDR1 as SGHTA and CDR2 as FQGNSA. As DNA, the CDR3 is TGTGCCAGCAGCACCTGGACTAGCGTAACGAATGAGCAGTTCTTC. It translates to CASSTWTSVTNEQFF.

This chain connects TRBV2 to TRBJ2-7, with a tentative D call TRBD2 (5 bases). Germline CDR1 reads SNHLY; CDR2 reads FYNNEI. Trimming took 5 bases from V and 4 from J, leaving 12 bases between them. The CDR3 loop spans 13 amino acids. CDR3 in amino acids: CASSTDFTYEQYF. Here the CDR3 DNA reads TGTGCCAGCAGTACGGACTTCACTTACGAGCAGTACTTC.

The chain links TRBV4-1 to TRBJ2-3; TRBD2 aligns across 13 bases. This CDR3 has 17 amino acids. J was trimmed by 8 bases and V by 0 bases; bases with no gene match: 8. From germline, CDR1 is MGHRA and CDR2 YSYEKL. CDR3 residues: CASSQEGTSGALGTQYF. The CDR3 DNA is TGCGCCAGCAGCCAAGAGGGGACTAGCGGGGCTTTGGGTACGCAGTATTTT.

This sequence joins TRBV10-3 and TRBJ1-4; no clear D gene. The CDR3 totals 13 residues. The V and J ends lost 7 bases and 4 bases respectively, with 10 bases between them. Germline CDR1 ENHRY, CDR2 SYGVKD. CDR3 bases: TGTGCCATCAAGACGGAGCTTAATGAAAAACTGTTTTTT. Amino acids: CAIKTELNEKLFF.

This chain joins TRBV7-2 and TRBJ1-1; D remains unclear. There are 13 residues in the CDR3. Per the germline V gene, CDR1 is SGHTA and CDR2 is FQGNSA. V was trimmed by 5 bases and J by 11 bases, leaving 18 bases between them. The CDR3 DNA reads TGTGCCAGCAGCCGGTGGCGGGAGAGCGTGGCTTTCTTT. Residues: CASSRWRESVAFF.

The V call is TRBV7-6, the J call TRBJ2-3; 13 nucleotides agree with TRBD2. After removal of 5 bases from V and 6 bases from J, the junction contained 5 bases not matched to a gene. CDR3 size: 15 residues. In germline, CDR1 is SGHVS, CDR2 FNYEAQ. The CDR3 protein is CASSPQTSGGDTQYF. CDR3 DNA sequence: TGTGCCAGCAGCCCCCAGACTAGCGGGGGGGATACGCAGTATTTT. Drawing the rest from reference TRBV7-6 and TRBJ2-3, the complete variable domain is GAGVSQSPRYKVTKRGQDVALRCDPISGHVSLYWYRQALGQGPEFLTYFNYEAQQDKSGLPNDRFSAERPEGSISTLTIQRTEQRDSAMYRCASSPQTSGGDTQYFGPGTRLTVL.

CDR3 DNA sequence: TGTGCCAGCAGCTTATCTCGGGACCAAGAGACCCAGTACTTC. Protein sequence: CASSLSRDQETQYF. This chain links TRBV5-4 with TRBJ2-5; D unclear. Germline CDR1 SGHNT, CDR2 YYREEE (reference sequence). V lost 2 bases and J lost 0, with 8 bases in between. The length of the CDR3 is 14 residues.

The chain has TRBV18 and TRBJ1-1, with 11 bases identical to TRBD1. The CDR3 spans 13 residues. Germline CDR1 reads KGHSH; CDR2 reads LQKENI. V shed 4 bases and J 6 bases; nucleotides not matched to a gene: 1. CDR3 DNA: TGTGCCAGCTCACAGGACAGGGGGCCTGAAGCTTTCTTT. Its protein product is CASSQDRGPEAFF. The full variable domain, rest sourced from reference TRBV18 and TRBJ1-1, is NAGVMQNPRHLVRRRGQEARLRCSPMKGHSHVYWYRQLPEEGLKFMVYLQKENIIDESGMPKERFSAEFPKEGPSILRIQQVVRGDSAAYFCASSQDRGPEAFFGQGTRLTVV.

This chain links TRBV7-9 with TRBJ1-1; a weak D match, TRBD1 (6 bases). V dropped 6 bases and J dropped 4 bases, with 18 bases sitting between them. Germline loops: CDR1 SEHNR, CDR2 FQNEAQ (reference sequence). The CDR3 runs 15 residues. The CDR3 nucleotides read TGTGCCAGCAGACCGACGAGGGGGGGGACCACTGAAGCTTTCTTT. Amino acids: CASRPTRGGTTEAFF.

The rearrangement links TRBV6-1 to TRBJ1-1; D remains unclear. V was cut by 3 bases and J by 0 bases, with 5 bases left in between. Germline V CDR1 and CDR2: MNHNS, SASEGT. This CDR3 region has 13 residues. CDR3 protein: CASSDTVNTEAFF. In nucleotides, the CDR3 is TGTGCCAGCAGTGACACGGTGAACACTGAAGCTTTCTTT.

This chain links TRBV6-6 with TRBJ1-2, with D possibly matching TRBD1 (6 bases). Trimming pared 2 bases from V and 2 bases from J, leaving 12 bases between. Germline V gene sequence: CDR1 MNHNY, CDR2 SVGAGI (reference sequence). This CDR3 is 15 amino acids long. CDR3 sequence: CASSYGTGSNYGYTF. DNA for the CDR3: TGTGCCAGCAGTTACGGTACAGGGAGCAACTATGGCTACACCTTC.

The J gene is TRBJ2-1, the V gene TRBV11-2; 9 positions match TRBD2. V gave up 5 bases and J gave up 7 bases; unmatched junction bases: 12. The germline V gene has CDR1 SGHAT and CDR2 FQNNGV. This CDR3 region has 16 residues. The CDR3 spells CASSDLGLAGRNEQFF. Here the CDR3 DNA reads TGTGCCAGCAGCGACCTCGGCCTAGCGGGGAGGAATGAGCAGTTCTTC. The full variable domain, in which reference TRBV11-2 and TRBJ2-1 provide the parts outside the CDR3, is EAGVAQSPRYKIIEKRQSVAFWCNPISGHATLYWYQQILGQGPKLLIQFQNNGVVDDSQLPKDRFSAERLKGVDSTLKIQPAKLEDSAVYLCASSDLGLAGRNEQFFGPGTRLTVL.

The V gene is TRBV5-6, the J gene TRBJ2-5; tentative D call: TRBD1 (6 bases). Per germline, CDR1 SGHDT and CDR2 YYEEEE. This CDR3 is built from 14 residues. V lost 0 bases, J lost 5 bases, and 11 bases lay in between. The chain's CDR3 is CASSLARRGETQYF. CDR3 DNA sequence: TGTGCCAGCAGCTTGGCCAGAAGGGGGGAGACCCAGTACTTC.

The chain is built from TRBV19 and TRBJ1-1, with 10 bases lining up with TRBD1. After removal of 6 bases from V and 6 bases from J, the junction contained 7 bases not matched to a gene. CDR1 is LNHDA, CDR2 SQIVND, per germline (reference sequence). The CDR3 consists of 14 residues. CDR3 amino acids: CASSRDRGRAEAFF. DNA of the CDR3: TGTGCCAGTAGCCGGGACAGGGGTCGGGCTGAAGCTTTCTTT. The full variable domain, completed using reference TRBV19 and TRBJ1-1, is DGGITQSPKYLFRKEGQNVTLSCEQNLNHDAMYWYRQDPGQGLRLIYYSQIVNDFQKGDIAEGYSVSREKKESFPLTVTSAQKNPTAFYLCASSRDRGRAEAFFGQGTRLTVV.

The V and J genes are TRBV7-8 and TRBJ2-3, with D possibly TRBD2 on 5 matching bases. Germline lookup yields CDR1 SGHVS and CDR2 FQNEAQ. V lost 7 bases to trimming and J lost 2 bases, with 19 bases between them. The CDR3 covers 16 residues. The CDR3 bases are TGTGCCAGCACCCCCCTGGGGAGTCGACTCACAGATACGCAGTATTTT. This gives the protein CASTPLGSRLTDTQYF.

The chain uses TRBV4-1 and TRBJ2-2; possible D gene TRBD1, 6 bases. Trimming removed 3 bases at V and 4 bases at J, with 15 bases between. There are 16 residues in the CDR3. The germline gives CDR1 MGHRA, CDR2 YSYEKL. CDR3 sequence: CASSHKTGWSTGELFF. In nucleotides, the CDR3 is TGCGCCAGCAGCCATAAAACAGGGTGGAGCACCGGGGAGCTGTTTTTT.

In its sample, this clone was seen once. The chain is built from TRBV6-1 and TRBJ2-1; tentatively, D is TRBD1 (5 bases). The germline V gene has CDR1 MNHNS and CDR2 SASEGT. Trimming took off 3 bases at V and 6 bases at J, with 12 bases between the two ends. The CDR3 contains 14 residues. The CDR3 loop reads CASSEGPTPNEQFF. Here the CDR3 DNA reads TGTGCCAGCAGTGAGGGGCCCACCCCCAATGAGCAGTTCTTC.

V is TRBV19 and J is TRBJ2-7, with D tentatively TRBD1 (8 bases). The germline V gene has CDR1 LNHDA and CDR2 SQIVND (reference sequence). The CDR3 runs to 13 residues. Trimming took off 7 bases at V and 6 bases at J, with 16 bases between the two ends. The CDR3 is CASNSGGGGEQYF. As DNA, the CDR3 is TGTGCCAGTAACTCAGGGGGCGGGGGCGAGCAGTACTTC.

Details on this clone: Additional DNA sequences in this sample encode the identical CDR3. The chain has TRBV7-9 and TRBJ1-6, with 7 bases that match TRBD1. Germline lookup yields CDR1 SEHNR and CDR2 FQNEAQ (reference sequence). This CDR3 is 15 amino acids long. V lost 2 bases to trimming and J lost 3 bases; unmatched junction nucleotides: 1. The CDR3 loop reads CASSLRDSYNSPLHF. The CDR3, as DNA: TGTGCCAGCAGCTTACGGGACAGCTATAATTCACCCCTCCACTTT.

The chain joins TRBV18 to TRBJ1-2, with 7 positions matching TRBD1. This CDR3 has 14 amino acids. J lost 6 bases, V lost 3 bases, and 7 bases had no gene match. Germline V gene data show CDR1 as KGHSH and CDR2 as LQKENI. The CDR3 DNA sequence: TGTGCCAGCTCACCGTCCGGGACAGTCAATGGCTACACCTTC. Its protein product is CASSPSGTVNGYTF.

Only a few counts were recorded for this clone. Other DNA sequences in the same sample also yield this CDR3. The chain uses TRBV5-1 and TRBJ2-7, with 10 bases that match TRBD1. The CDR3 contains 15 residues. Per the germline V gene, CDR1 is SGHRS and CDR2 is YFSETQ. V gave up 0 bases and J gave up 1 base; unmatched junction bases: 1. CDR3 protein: CASSLGQGASYEQYF. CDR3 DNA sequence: TGCGCCAGCAGCTTGGGACAGGGGGCATCCTACGAGCAGTACTTC.

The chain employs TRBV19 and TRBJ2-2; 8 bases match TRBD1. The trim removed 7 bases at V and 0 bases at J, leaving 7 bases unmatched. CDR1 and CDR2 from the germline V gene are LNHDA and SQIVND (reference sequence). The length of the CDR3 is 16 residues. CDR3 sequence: CASIPGQETNTGELFF. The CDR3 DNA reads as TGTGCCAGTATCCCGGGACAGGAGACGAACACCGGGGAGCTGTTTTTT.

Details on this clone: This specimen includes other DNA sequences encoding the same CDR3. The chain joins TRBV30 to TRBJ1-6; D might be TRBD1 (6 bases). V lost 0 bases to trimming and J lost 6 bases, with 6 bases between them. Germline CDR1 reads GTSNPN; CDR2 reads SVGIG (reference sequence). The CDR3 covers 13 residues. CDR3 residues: CAWSVRGNSPLHF. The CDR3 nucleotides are TGTGCCTGGAGTGTCAGGGGTAATTCACCCCTCCACTTT.

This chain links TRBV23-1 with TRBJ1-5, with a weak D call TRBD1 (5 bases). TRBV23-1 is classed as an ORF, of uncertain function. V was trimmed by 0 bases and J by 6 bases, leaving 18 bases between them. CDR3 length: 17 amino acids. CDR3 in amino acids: CASSQSGNGGRFQPQHF. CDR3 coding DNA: TGCGCCAGCAGTCAATCGGGGAACGGGGGGAGATTTCAGCCCCAGCATTTT.

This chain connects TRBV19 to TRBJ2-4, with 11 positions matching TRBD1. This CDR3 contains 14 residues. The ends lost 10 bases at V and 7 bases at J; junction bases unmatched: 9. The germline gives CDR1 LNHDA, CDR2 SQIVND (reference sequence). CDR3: CATKRDRGRNIQYF. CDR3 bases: TGTGCCACCAAAAGGGACAGGGGGAGGAACATTCAGTACTTC.